This T cell receptor beta chain was captured in a study of vaccination and CD4 T cells after COVID-19. Study at large: Once diagnosed, patients had post-COVID samples drawn a median approximately 100 days later (range 35 to 161). Post-vaccination specimens were collected at a median of roughly 69 days following dose two (range 14 to 241). Once vaccinated, a few convalescent patients provided samples at day 14 and again at days 161 to 241 post-vaccination.

CDR1 and CDR2 (germline): LNHNV, YYDKDF (reference sequence). Deletions cut 3 bases from V and 4 bases from J, with 9 bases between. The CDR3 loop spans 13 amino acids. In the case of this clonotype: Antigen: not known.

Indicated time point: late sampling 161 to 241 days after vaccination in three convalescent patients. Study outcomes and limitations: A nonsignificant rise from roughly 21 to 40 was seen in the median number of SARS-CoV-2-reactive clonotypes.

From the PCR reads, TCRdb called clonotypes with MiXCR, one entry per CDR3 protein. The sample holds 25,000 to 30,000 distinct CDR3 sequences; approximately 53% are singletons and the top ten take 5.5% to 7.5%. The gene calls are TRBV15 and TRBJ1-1; D may be TRBD1 (5 bases). The material sequenced was CD4+ T cells from blood, taken about 7 months after SARS-CoV-2 vaccination. This clonotype originated in a human donor who had recovered from COVID-19. The DNA for the CDR3 is TGTGCCACCAGCAGGGGACTTCGCACTGAAGCTTTCTTT. Its protein is CATSRGLRTEAFF.